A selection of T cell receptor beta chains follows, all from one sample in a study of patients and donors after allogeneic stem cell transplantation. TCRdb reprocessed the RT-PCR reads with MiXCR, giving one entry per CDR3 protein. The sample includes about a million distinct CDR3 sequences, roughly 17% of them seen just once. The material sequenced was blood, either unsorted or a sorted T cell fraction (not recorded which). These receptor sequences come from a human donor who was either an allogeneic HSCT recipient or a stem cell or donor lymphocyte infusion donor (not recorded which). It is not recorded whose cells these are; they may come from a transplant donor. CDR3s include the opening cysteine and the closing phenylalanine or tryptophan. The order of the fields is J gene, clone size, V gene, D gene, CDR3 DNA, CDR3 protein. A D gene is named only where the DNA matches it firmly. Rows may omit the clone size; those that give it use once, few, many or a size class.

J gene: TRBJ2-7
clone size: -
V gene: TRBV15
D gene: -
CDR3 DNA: TGTGCCACCAGCATCCCCCTACCTAGTTGGAAATACGAGCAGTACTTC
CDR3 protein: CATSIPLPSWKYEQYF

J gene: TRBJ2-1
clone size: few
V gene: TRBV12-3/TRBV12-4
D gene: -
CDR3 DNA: TGTGCCAGCAGTTTAGCGGGAGCCGCCGAGCAGTTCTTC
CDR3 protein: CASSLAGAAEQFF

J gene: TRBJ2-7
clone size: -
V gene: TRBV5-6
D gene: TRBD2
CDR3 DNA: TGTGCCAGCAGCTTGCGCGGGGGGAAGAGCTCCTACGAGCAGTACTTC
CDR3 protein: CASSLRGGKSSYEQYF

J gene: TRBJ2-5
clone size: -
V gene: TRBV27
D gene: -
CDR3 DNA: TGTGCCAGCAGTTTAAGTGGGACCCAATTTTACCAAGAGACCCAGTACTTC
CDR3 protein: CASSLSGTQFYQETQYF

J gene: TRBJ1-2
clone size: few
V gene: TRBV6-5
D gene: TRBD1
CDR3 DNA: TGTGCCAGCAGTTCGATACTGGACAGGGCAAACTATGGCTACACCTTC
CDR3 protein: CASSSILDRANYGYTF

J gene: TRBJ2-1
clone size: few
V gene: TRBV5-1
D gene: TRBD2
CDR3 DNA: TGCGCCAGCAGCTTAGGACTAGCGGAGAACTACAATGAGCAGTTCTTC
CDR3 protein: CASSLGLAENYNEQFF

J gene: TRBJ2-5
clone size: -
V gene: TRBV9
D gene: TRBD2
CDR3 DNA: TGTGCCAGCAGCCCGTCGGGGGGAGGTAGAGAGACCCAGTACTTC
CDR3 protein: CASSPSGGGRETQYF

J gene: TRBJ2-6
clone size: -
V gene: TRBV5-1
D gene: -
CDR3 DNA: TGCGCCAGCAGCTTGCAGCCAGGGAGCTCTGGGGCCAACGTCCTGACTTTC
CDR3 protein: CASSLQPGSSGANVLTF

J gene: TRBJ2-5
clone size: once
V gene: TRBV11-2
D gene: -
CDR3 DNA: TGTGCCAGCAGCTTAGAGGACGGGCGGGGAGAGACCCAGTACTTC
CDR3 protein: CASSLEDGRGETQYF

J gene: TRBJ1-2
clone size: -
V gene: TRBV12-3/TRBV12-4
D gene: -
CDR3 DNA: TGTGCCAGCAGCCCCTCCCGCAGGGGAAGGCGTGGCTACACCTTC
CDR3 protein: CASSPSRRGRRGYTF

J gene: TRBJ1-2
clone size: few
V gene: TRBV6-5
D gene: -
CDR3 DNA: TGTGCCAGCAGTTACTCGTCAGGGGTCTATGGCTACACCTTC
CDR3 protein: CASSYSSGVYGYTF

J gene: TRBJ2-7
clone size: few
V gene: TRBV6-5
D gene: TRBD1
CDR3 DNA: TGTGCCAGCAGTTATTTGCGAAGAGGGACAGGGGGTTCCTACGAGCAGTACTTC
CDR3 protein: CASSYLRRGTGGSYEQYF

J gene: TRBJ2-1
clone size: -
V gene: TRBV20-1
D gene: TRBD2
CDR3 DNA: TGCAGTGCTAGAGATAGCGGGCCGCGAAGCTCCTACAATGAGCAGTTCTTC
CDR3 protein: CSARDSGPRSSYNEQFF

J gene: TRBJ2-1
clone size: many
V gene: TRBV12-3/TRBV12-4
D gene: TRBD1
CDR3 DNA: TGTGCCAGCAGTGATACAGGACAGGGGGCATACAATGAGCAGTTCTTC
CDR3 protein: CASSDTGQGAYNEQFF

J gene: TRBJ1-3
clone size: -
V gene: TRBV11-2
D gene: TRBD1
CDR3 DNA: TGTGCCAGCAGCTCAACGGACAGGGGGCGAGGAAACACCATATATTTT
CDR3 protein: CASSSTDRGRGNTIYF

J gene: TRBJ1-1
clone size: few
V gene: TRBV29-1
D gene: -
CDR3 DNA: TGCAGCGTTGTAAGACTGAACACTGAAGCTTTCTTT
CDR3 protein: CSVVRLNTEAFF

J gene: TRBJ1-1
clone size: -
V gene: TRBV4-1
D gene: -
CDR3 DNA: TGCGCCAGCAGCCAAGAGCGTTGGGTGGGGGCTGAAGCTTTCTTT
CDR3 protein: CASSQERWVGAEAFF

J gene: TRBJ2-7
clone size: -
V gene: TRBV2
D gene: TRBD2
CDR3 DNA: TGTGCCAGCAGTGATTGGGCTAGCGGCTCCTACGAGCAGTACTTC
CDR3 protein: CASSDWASGSYEQYF

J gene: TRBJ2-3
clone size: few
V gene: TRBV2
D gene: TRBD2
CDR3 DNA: TGTGCCAGCAGTCACTCTAGCGGGGGGCTCGCTAGCACAGATACGCAGTATTTT
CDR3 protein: CASSHSSGGLASTDTQYF

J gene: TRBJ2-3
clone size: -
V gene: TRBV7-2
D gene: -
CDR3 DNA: TGTGCCAGCAGCTTAAATCTTGGGGGGCTAGATACGCAGTATTTT
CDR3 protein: CASSLNLGGLDTQYF

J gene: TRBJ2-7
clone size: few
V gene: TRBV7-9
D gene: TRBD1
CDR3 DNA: TGTGCCAGCAGCCCCCGGACAGGGCCAGGCTACGAGCAGTACTTC
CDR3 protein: CASSPRTGPGYEQYF

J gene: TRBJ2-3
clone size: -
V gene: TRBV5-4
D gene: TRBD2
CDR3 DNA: TGTGCCAGCAGCTTGGTCGGGGGGGCTTCAGATACGCAGTATTTT
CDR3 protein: CASSLVGGASDTQYF